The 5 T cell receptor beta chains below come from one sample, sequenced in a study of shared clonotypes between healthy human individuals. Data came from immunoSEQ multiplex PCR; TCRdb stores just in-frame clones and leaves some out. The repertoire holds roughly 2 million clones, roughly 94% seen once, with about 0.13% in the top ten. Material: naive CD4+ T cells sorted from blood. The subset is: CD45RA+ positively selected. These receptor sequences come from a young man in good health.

CDR3 coding DNA: TGTGCCAGCAGCCCGGGGACGGACCGGACTGAAGCTTTCTTT. Protein product: CASSPGTDRTEAFF. The chain joins TRBV7-3 to TRBJ1-1; tentative D call: TRBD1 (5 bases). Trimming removed 5 bases from V and 5 bases from J, with 15 bases in between. This CDR3 contains 14 residues. Germline assignment: CDR1 SGHTA and CDR2 FQGTGA.

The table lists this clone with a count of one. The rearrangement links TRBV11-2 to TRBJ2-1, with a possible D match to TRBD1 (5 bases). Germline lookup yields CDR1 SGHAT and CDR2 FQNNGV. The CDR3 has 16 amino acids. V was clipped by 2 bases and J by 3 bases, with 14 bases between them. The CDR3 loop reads CASSLQIGDLYNEQFF. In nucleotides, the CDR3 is TGTGCCAGCAGCTTACAAATAGGGGATCTCTACAATGAGCAGTTCTTC.

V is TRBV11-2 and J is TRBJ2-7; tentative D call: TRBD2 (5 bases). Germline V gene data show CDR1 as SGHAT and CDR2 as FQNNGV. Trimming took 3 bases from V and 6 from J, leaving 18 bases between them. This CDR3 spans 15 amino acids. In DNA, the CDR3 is TGTGCCAGCAGCTTGGGTCCGGGGTCCCTTGGCGAGCAGTACTTC. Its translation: CASSLGPGSLGEQYF.

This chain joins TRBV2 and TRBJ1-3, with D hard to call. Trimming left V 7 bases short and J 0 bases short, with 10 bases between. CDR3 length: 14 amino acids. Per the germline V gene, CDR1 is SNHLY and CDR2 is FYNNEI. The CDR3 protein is CASIPDFSGNTIYF. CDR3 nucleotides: TGTGCCAGCATCCCGGACTTCTCTGGAAACACCATATATTTT.

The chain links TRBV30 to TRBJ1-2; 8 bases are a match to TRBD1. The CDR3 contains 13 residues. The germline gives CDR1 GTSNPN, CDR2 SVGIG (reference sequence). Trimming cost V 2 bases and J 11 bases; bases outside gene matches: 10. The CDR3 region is CAWSPQTGVGYTF. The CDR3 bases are TGTGCCTGGAGTCCCCAGACAGGGGTAGGGTACACCTTC. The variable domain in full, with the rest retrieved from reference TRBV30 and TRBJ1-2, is SQTIHQWPATLVQPVGSPLSLECTVEGTSNPNLYWYRQAAGRGLQLLFYSVGIGQISSEVPQNLSASRPQDRQFILSSKKLLLSDSGFYLCAWSPQTGVGYTFGSGTRLTVV.